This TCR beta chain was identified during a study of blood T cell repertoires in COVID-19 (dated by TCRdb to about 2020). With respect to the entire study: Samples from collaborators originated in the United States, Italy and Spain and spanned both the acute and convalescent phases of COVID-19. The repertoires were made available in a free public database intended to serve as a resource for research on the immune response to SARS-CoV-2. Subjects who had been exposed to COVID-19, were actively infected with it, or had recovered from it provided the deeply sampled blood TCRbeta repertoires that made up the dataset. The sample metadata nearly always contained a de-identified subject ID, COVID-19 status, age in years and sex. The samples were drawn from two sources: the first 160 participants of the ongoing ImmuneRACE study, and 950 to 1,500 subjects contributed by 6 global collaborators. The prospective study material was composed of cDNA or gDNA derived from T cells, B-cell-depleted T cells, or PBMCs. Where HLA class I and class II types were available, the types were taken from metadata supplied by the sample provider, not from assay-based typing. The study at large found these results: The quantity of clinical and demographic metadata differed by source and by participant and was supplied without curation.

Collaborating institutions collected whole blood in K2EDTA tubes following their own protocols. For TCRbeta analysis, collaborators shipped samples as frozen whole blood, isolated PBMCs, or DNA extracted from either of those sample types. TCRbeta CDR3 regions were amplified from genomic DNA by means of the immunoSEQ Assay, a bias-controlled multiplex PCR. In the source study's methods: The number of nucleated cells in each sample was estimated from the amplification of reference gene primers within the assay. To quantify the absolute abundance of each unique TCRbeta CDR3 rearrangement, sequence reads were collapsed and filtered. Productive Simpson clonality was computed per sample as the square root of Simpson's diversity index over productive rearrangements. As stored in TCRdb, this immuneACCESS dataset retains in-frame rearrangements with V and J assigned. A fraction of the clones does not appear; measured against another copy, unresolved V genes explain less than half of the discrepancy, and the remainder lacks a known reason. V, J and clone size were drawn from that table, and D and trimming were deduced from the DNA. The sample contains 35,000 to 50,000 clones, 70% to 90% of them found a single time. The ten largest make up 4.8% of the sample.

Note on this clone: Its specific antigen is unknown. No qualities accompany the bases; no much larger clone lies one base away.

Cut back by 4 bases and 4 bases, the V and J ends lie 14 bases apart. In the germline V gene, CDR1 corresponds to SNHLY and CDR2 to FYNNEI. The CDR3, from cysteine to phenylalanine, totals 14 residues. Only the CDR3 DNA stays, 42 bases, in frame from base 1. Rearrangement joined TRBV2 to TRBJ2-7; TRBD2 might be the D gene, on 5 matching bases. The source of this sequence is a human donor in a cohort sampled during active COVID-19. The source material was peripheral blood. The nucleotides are TGTGCCAGCAGTGCTGATGATAGCGTATACGAGCAGTACTTC. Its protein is CASSADDSVYEQYF. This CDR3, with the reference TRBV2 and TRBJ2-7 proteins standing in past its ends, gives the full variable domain EPEVTQTPSHQVTQMGQEVILRCVPISNHLYFYWYRQILGQKVEFLVSFYNNEISEKSEIFDDQFSVERPDGSNFTLKIRSTKLEDSAMYFCASSADDSVYEQYFGPGTRLTVT.